This note documents a single T cell receptor beta chain sequence. Out of around 10 ml of fresh peripheral blood came the PBMCs. This sample was included in a study of T cells in Graves' hyperthyroidism and ophthalmopathy. From RNA transcripts, TCR beta CDR3 regions were amplified. HTBI primers were employed in a first-round RT-PCR of the TCR CDR3. MiXCR was run by TCRdb on the multiplex PCR reads, yielding one entry per CDR3 protein. The sample contains 700,000 to 950,000 distinct CDR3 sequences, roughly a third of which appear only once. The receptor was isolated from a woman aged 40 to 55 with Graves' hyperthyroidism. The material sequenced was blood.

The CDR3 DNA reads as TGCAGCGTTGAAAAGCCCGGGACAGGGAAGTACGAGCAGTACTTC. Translated: CSVEKPGTGKYEQYF. The V call is TRBV29-1, the J call TRBJ2-7, with 9 positions matching TRBD1. V lost 2 bases and J lost 4; bases outside the gene matches: 9. The length of the CDR3 is 15 residues. Germline assignment: CDR1 SQVTM and CDR2 ANQGSEA.